This record concerns one TCR beta chain sequence. Its antigen is as yet unknown. The CDR3 contains 15 residues. Trimming took 2 bases from V and 0 from J, leaving 8 bases between them. Germline V lookup: CDR1 SGHRS, CDR2 YFSETQ. These data belong to a study of cytomegalovirus exposure and HLA in healthy donors. Researchers ran the PCR with 60 Vbeta and 13 Jbeta primers. The protocol was immunoSEQ multiplex PCR, while the TCRdb copy is restricted to in-frame clones and leaves out a portion. The sample shows 90,000 to 110,000 clones, 60% to 85% of them seen only once. Findings of the study overall: It was only CMV serostatus that was available as immune exposure information.

The source material was PBMCs. The receptor was isolated from a woman between 40 and 50 years old in good health and CMV-seropositive. V and J are TRBV5-1 and TRBJ1-4; possible D gene TRBD1, 5 bases. CDR3 amino acids: CASSFGGATNEKLFF. Written as DNA, the CDR3 is TGCGCCAGCAGCTTTGGAGGGGCAACTAATGAAAAACTGTTTTTT.